The 3 T cell receptor beta chains below all came from one sample that was sequenced in a study of beta chain features in type 1 diabetes. Expressed TCRB transcripts got sequenced, as all isolated RNA was reverse transcribed. TCRdb keeps only in-frame clones here, not all; method: immunoSEQ multiplex PCR. Of around 99,000 clones listed, approximately 39% are singletons. Sequencing was performed on stem cell memory CD4+ T cells from blood. Receptors were obtained from a woman aged 18 to 35 in good health.

The chain joins TRBV6-4 to TRBJ2-5, with a weak D call TRBD2 (6 bases). Trimming stripped 2 bases from V and 4 bases from J, with 8 bases between. The CDR3 runs 13 residues. Germline V gene lookup returns CDR1 MRHNA and CDR2 SNTAGT. CDR3 sequence: CASSDRGGETQYF. The CDR3, as DNA: TGTGCCAGCAGTGACAGGGGAGGAGAGACCCAGTACTTC.

This clone was detected a few times. The V and J genes are TRBV18 and TRBJ2-3; 8 bases fit TRBD2. The CDR3 is 15 amino acids. CDR1 and CDR2 from the germline V gene are KGHSH and LQKENI. V shed 6 bases, J shed 6 bases, and the junction held 11 bases outside the gene matches. CDR3 bases: TGTGCCAGCTCGCCGCGAGCGGGAGAGTGGGATACGCAGTATTTT. It encodes CASSPRAGEWDTQYF.

The chain links TRBV18 to TRBJ2-5; TRBD2 matches at 11 bases. J gave up 1 base and V 3 bases, and 10 bases lay outside the gene matches. CDR3 size: 18 residues. The germline V gene has CDR1 KGHSH and CDR2 LQKENI. The CDR3 sequence is CASSPEAGLADIQETQYF. Written as DNA, the CDR3 is TGTGCCAGCTCACCTGAAGCGGGACTAGCGGACATCCAAGAGACCCAGTACTTC.